This entry concerns a single T cell receptor beta chain. Trimming removed 5 bases from V and 7 bases from J; junction bases left unmatched: 3. The CDR3 runs to 13 residues. Per the germline V gene, CDR1 is LNHDA and CDR2 is SQIVND (reference sequence). The sample originates from a study of blood T cell repertoires in COVID-19. Sequencing used immunoSEQ multiplex PCR; TCRdb keeps in-frame clones, though not all of them. The table records some 250,000 clones, 81% of them present only once. The source is a woman aged 60-75 years with active or convalescent COVID-19. The genes are TRBV19 and TRBJ1-5; 9 bases align to TRBD1. The sequencing input was peripheral blood. The CDR3 coding sequence is TGTGCCAGTAGTGGGACAGGGCGGCAGCCCCAGCATTTT. Its protein product is CASSGTGRQPQHF.